These 10 T cell receptor beta chains were all obtained from the same sample, sequenced in a study of blood T cell repertoires in COVID-19. Only in-frame clones appear in the TCRdb table, and some are missing; sequencing was by immunoSEQ multiplex PCR. The sample gives some 200,000 clones, approximately 91% of which show up once; 15% to 20% is in the top ten. The source material was peripheral blood. Receptors were obtained from a man aged 45-60 years with COVID-19, enrolled during active disease.

The rearrangement joins TRBV12-3 or TRBV12-4 to TRBJ2-1; 7 bases agree with TRBD1. The V and J ends lost 7 bases and 5 bases, in that order; junction bases with no gene match: 5. The CDR3 runs to 13 residues. The DNA of the CDR3 is TGTGCCAGCACAGGGGGTACCGACAATGAGCAGTTCTTC. It codes for CASTGGTDNEQFF.

The chain employs TRBV27 and TRBJ1-5; D may be TRBD1 (5 bases). Germline V gene lookup returns CDR1 MNHEY and CDR2 SMNVEV (reference sequence). The CDR3 loop spans 15 amino acids. Trimming left V 6 bases short and J 0 bases short, with 12 bases between. The CDR3 coding sequence is TGTGCCAGCAGCGACACAGGATATAGCAATCAGCCCCAGCATTTT. It encodes CASSDTGYSNQPQHF.

The chain links TRBV2 to TRBJ2-5; 7 bases map to TRBD2. The CDR3 extends over 14 amino acids. From germline, CDR1 is SNHLY and CDR2 FYNNEI. V lost 6 bases, J lost 2 bases, and 6 bases stayed unmatched. The CDR3 bases are TGTGCCAGCAGGAGTGCTAGCGGACAAGAGACCCAGTACTTC. Its translation is CASRSASGQETQYF.

Points on this clone: Other DNA sequences in this specimen translate into the identical CDR3. V gene TRBV28 combines with J gene TRBJ2-5; no clear D. The CDR3 loop spans 12 amino acids. Looked up from germline, CDR1 is MDHEN and CDR2 is SYDVKM. Trimming took off 4 bases at V and 2 bases at J, with 5 bases between the two ends. CDR3: CASSSQQETQYF. CDR3 nucleotides: TGTGCCAGCAGTTCACAGCAAGAGACCCAGTACTTC.

The chain has TRBV6-2 or TRBV6-3 and TRBJ2-7; 8 bases are a match to TRBD2. J lost 1 base, V lost 2 bases, and 13 bases had no gene match. The CDR3 length is 18 residues. Germline V gives CDR1 MNHEY, CDR2 SVGEGT. The CDR3 bases are TGTGCCAGCAGTTACCAAGGATTGGGCGGGAGGAGGTCCTACGAGCAGTACTTC. Translating gives CASSYQGLGGRRSYEQYF.

This clone has just a few counts. The V and J genes are TRBV7-9 and TRBJ2-3, with 7 positions matching TRBD1. Germline CDR1 reads SEHNR; CDR2 reads FQNEAQ (reference sequence). Germline trimming cut 4 bases from V and 4 bases from J; bases unmatched to any gene: 8. CDR3 length: 15 amino acids. In DNA, the CDR3 is TGTGCCAGCAGCTCGCCGACAGGGTGGGCAGATACGCAGTATTTT. Protein product: CASSSPTGWADTQYF.

The V gene is TRBV28, the J gene TRBJ1-3; D may be TRBD1 (6 bases). This CDR3 comprises 16 residues. Germline values: CDR1 MDHEN, CDR2 SYDVKM. The V end was cut by 4 bases, the J end by 2 bases, with 15 bases between. The CDR3 DNA reads as TGTGCCAGCAGTTCCCCCTTAGGGGGGGCTGGAAACACCATATATTTT. This sequence encodes CASSSPLGGAGNTIYF.

The J gene is TRBJ1-4, the V gene TRBV2; 7 nucleotides agree with TRBD1. The CDR3 consists of 14 residues. The germline CDR1 and CDR2 sequences are SNHLY and FYNNEI. The ends lost 6 bases at V and 8 bases at J; junction bases unmatched: 9. The CDR3 sequence: CASRGEGGAEKLFF. The CDR3 DNA reads as TGTGCCAGCAGGGGGGAAGGGGGCGCGGAAAAACTGTTTTTT.

This sequence joins TRBV2 and TRBJ2-2; D perhaps matches TRBD1 (5 bases). The germline V gene has CDR1 SNHLY and CDR2 FYNNEI. The germline V and J ends were trimmed by 7 bases and 4 bases, with 13 bases remaining between them. The CDR3 spans 14 residues. CDR3 sequence reads: CASKGQGGTGELFF. The DNA for the CDR3 is TGTGCCAGCAAGGGGCAGGGTGGCACCGGGGAGCTGTTTTTT.

The chain is built from TRBV25-1 and TRBJ1-2; TRBD1 is a possible D gene (6 bases). The CDR3 sequence is 14 residues long. Per the germline V gene, CDR1 is MGHDK and CDR2 is SYGVNS. Deletions cut 0 bases from V and 8 bases from J, with 13 bases between. The CDR3 sequence: CASSEYETGRGYTF. CDR3 sequence (DNA): TGTGCCAGCAGTGAATATGAAACAGGGAGAGGCTACACCTTC.